Below are 8 T cell receptor beta chains sequenced from a single sample in a study of cytomegalovirus exposure and HLA in healthy donors. Amplification used 60 Vbeta primers and 13 Jbeta primers. Some clones are missing from TCRdb's copy, which holds only in-frame ones; the method was immunoSEQ multiplex PCR. The sample includes around 140,000 clones, about 80% seen only once; the top ten take about 6.6%. The sample consisted of PBMCs. The receptors were gathered from a woman aged 40-49 years in good health and CMV-seropositive.

The CDR3 coding sequence is TGTGCCAGCTCCCCCTTGCTAGCGGGGGACAATGAGCAGTTCTTC. Translated: CASSPLLAGDNEQFF. The gene calls are TRBV7-9 and TRBJ2-1, with 10 bases matching TRBD2. The length of the CDR3 is 15 residues. J lost 5 bases, V lost 8 bases, and 9 bases had no gene match. Germline values: CDR1 SEHNR, CDR2 FQNEAQ (reference sequence).

The gene calls are TRBV5-1 and TRBJ2-1, with a possible D match to TRBD1 (6 bases). The CDR3 is 15 residues long. Trimming removed 0 bases from V and 7 bases from J, with 14 bases in between. Germline CDR1 is SGHRS and CDR2 is YFSETQ. The CDR3 is CASSLGQGSGNEQFF. DNA for the CDR3: TGCGCCAGCAGCTTGGGCCAGGGGTCGGGAAATGAGCAGTTCTTC.

In this sample, this clone turned up a few times. The V and J genes are TRBV20-1 and TRBJ2-7; D remains unclear. Per the germline V gene, CDR1 is DFQATT and CDR2 is SNEGSKA (reference sequence). V was shortened by 7 bases and J by 7 bases, with 11 bases between the two germline ends. This CDR3 contains 10 residues. CDR3 sequence reads: CSVSRGEQYF. The CDR3, as DNA: TGCAGTGTATCTCGCGGAGAGCAGTACTTC.

To note about this clone: Relative to the germline gene, one junction end is altered; a read error may explain this. The V call is TRBV10-1, the J call TRBJ1-1, with D possibly TRBD1 on 5 matching bases. Germline CDR1 reads WNHNN; CDR2 reads SYGVQD (reference sequence). The CDR3 runs to 13 residues. The CDR3 DNA sequence: TGCGCCAGCAGGGAGTCGGGGAACGACAGACTTTTCTTT. It encodes CASRESGNDRLFF.

This clone turned up a few times. J is TRBJ2-7 and V is TRBV7-9, with 7 bases lining up with TRBD2. The CDR3 sequence is 13 residues long. J was trimmed by 3 bases and V by 2 bases; bases with no gene match: 1. Germline CDR1 reads SEHNR; CDR2 reads FQNEAQ (reference sequence). The CDR3 sequence is CASSLLAGYEQYF. DNA of the CDR3: TGTGCCAGCAGCTTATTAGCGGGCTACGAGCAGTACTTC.

The rearrangement uses TRBV6-1 and TRBJ1-3; D possibly corresponds to TRBD1 (5 bases). The CDR3 is made up of 10 amino acids. V was clipped by 8 bases and J by 8 bases, with 7 bases between them. Germline loops: CDR1 MNHNS, CDR2 SASEGT. The CDR3, as DNA: TGTGCCAGCTCCAGGGACACCATATATTTT. Translated: CASSRDTIYF.

The genes are TRBV7-9 and TRBJ1-1; D call uncertain. Trimming took 2 bases from V and 4 from J, leaving 8 bases between them. The CDR3 runs to 13 residues. The germline CDR1 and CDR2 sequences are SEHNR and FQNEAQ (reference sequence). In DNA form, the CDR3 reads TGTGCCAGCAGCTTAACCGGGTTCACTGAAGCTTTCTTT. Residues: CASSLTGFTEAFF.

This clone was recorded a few times. The rearrangement links TRBV6-5 to TRBJ2-1, with 11 positions matching TRBD1. The V gene end was trimmed by 7 bases and the J gene end by 3 bases; junction bases not matched to a gene: 5. CDR1 and CDR2 from the germline V gene are MNHEY and SVGAGI. The CDR3 sequence is 15 residues long. Here the CDR3 DNA reads TGTGCCAGCACCGCGGGACAGGGGGTCTACAATGAGCAGTTCTTC. Its protein is CASTAGQGVYNEQFF.